This T cell receptor (beta chain) originates from a study of tumor-infiltrating lymphocytes in primary liver carcinoma. General study points: Only about 7.5-25% of top clones were detected in all five tumor regions. A significantly higher top-250-clone fraction was recorded for tumors than for blood (p = 0.039).

Trimming removed 10 bases from V and 6 bases from J, with 21 bases in between. CDR1 MNHNS and CDR2 SASEGT come from the germline V gene. This CDR3 has 15 amino acids. About this clonotype: Its antigen remains unidentified.

Co-extracting RNA and DNA was done with roughly 17-34 mg of unsorted bulk tissue as input. The study sampled five separate regions from each tumor. A constant-region primer served to make TCR beta cDNA from roughly 500 ng total RNA. A slightly modified ARM-PCR protocol with three nested multiplex PCR rounds produced these TCR beta libraries. Both of the initial two PCR rounds ran for nine to eleven cycles and employed TRBV1-TRBV30 forward primers alongside a C-beta reverse primer. TCRdb reprocessed the multiplex PCR reads via MiXCR and lists one record per CDR3 protein. Among approximately 40,000 distinct CDR3 sequences, approximately 70% were seen once, and the ten largest hold 19%.

The specimen sequenced was liver tumor tissue from sampling region 2. Subset here: tumor region T2, inferior pole. The chain combines TRBV6-1 with TRBJ2-2; D uncertain. The clonotype originates from a man aged 35-49 years with primary liver carcinoma and hepatitis B virus infection. CDR3 coding DNA: TGTGCCAAAAGCGAAGGGTGGTGGCTCGCCGGGGAGCTGTTTTTT. Its protein product is CAKSEGWWLAGELFF.